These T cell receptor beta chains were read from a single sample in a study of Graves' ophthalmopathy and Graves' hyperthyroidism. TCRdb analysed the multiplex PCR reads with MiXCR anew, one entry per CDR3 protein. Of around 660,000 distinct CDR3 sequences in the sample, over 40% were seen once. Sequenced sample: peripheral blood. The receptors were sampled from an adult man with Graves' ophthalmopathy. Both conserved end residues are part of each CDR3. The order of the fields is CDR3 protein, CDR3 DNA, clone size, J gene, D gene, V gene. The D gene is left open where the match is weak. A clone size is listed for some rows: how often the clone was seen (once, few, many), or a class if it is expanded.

CDR3aa: CASSQVGQGYTTNEKLFF; CDR3nt: TGTGCCAGCAGTCAAGTGGGACAGGGCTACACAACTAATGAAAAACTGTTTTTT; abundance: NA; j_gene: TRBJ1-4; d_gene: TRBD1; v_gene: TRBV7-9
CDR3aa: CASSLGQGRYEQYF; CDR3nt: TGTGCCAGTAGCCTTGGACAGGGGCGATACGAGCAGTACTTC; abundance: many; j_gene: TRBJ2-7; d_gene: TRBD1; v_gene: TRBV19
CDR3aa: CASSMWTGTNTEAFF; CDR3nt: TGTGCCAGCAGCATGTGGACAGGGACGAACACTGAAGCTTTCTTT; abundance: many; j_gene: TRBJ1-1; d_gene: TRBD1; v_gene: TRBV7-9
CDR3aa: CAISTDRSLSGNTIYF; CDR3nt: TGTGCCATCAGCACAGACAGATCCCTCTCTGGAAACACCATATATTTT; abundance: NA; j_gene: TRBJ1-3; d_gene: NA; v_gene: TRBV10-3
CDR3aa: CASRGERGELFF; CDR3nt: TGCGCCAGCAGGGGGGAGCGCGGGGAGCTGTTTTTT; abundance: NA; j_gene: TRBJ2-2; d_gene: NA; v_gene: TRBV10-2
CDR3aa: CSVLEGAGGVPYEQYF; CDR3nt: TGCAGCGTCTTGGAGGGGGCGGGGGGCGTCCCCTACGAGCAGTACTTC; abundance: NA; j_gene: TRBJ2-7; d_gene: NA; v_gene: TRBV29-1
CDR3aa: CASSWTSGPRETQYF; CDR3nt: TGTGCCAGCAGCTGGACTAGCGGCCCCCGAGAGACCCAGTACTTC; abundance: NA; j_gene: TRBJ2-5; d_gene: TRBD2; v_gene: TRBV7-7
CDR3aa: CATSDTGGTSTDTQYF; CDR3nt: TGTGCCACCAGTGATACAGGGGGCACAAGCACAGATACGCAGTATTTT; abundance: NA; j_gene: TRBJ2-3; d_gene: TRBD1; v_gene: TRBV24-1
CDR3aa: CATSREAPSGSYEQYF; CDR3nt: TGTGCCACCAGCAGAGAGGCACCTAGCGGGTCCTACGAGCAGTACTTC; abundance: NA; j_gene: TRBJ2-7; d_gene: TRBD2; v_gene: TRBV15
CDR3aa: CASSDGYRGFQYGYTF; CDR3nt: TGTGCCAGCAGTGATGGTTACAGGGGATTTCAATATGGCTACACCTTC; abundance: NA; j_gene: TRBJ1-2; d_gene: TRBD1; v_gene: TRBV2
CDR3aa: CASSPGTEGAEAFF; CDR3nt: TGTGCCAGCTCACCCGGGACGGAAGGAGCTGAAGCTTTCTTT; abundance: few; j_gene: TRBJ1-1; d_gene: NA; v_gene: TRBV18
CDR3aa: CASSPGQGARQPLHF; CDR3nt: TGTGCTAGCAGCCCGGGACAGGGGGCAAGGCAGCCCCTCCACTTT; abundance: NA; j_gene: TRBJ1-6; d_gene: TRBD1; v_gene: TRBV12-5
CDR3aa: CASSLTSGGRYNEQFF; CDR3nt: TGTGCCAGCAGCTTGACTAGCGGGGGAAGATACAATGAGCAGTTCTTC; abundance: once; j_gene: TRBJ2-1; d_gene: TRBD2; v_gene: TRBV7-9
CDR3aa: CASSNPGQDGYEQYF; CDR3nt: TGTGCCAGCAGTAACCCGGGACAGGACGGCTACGAGCAGTACTTC; abundance: NA; j_gene: TRBJ2-7; d_gene: TRBD1; v_gene: TRBV2
CDR3aa: CASSLPLGAANEKLFF; CDR3nt: TGTGCCAGCAGTTTACCCCTGGGGGCGGCTAATGAAAAACTGTTTTTT; abundance: few; j_gene: TRBJ1-4; d_gene: NA; v_gene: TRBV12-3/TRBV12-4
CDR3aa: CASSSGLHQETQYF; CDR3nt: TGTGCCAGCAGCTCGGGACTGCACCAAGAGACCCAGTACTTC; abundance: many; j_gene: TRBJ2-5; d_gene: NA; v_gene: TRBV7-2
CDR3aa: CSASVTGAGNTIYF; CDR3nt: TGCAGTGCTAGTGTTACAGGAGCTGGAAACACCATATATTTT; abundance: many; j_gene: TRBJ1-3; d_gene: NA; v_gene: TRBV20-1
CDR3aa: CASSLTSGQGNQETQYF; CDR3nt: TGTGCCAGCAGCTTAACGTCGGGACAGGGAAACCAAGAGACCCAGTACTTC; abundance: once; j_gene: TRBJ2-5; d_gene: TRBD1; v_gene: TRBV7-9
CDR3aa: CASQGQGAETQYF; CDR3nt: TGTGCCAGCCAAGGACAGGGTGCAGAGACCCAGTACTTC; abundance: NA; j_gene: TRBJ2-5; d_gene: TRBD1; v_gene: TRBV7-4
CDR3aa: CASSVGQGSNYGHTF; CDR3nt: NA; abundance: NA; j_gene: TRBJ1-2; d_gene: NA; v_gene: TRBV9
CDR3aa: CASSTRDRNIYGYTF; CDR3nt: TGTGCCAGCAGTACCAGGGACAGAAACATCTATGGCTACACCTTC; abundance: NA; j_gene: TRBJ1-2; d_gene: TRBD1; v_gene: TRBV27
CDR3aa: CASSSHRGHSEAFF; CDR3nt: TGTGCCAGCAGCTCCCACAGGGGGCACTCTGAAGCTTTCTTT; abundance: NA; j_gene: TRBJ1-1; d_gene: TRBD1; v_gene: TRBV7-2
CDR3aa: CSASDPRSSGNTIYF; CDR3nt: TGCAGTGCTAGCGACCCGCGGAGCTCTGGAAACACCATATATTTT; abundance: few; j_gene: TRBJ1-3; d_gene: NA; v_gene: TRBV20-1
CDR3aa: CASSQDQLSTEAFF; CDR3nt: TGTGCCAGCAGCCAAGACCAGTTATCCACTGAAGCTTTCTTT; abundance: many; j_gene: TRBJ1-1; d_gene: NA; v_gene: TRBV14
CDR3aa: CASSQPPFREQYF; CDR3nt: TGTGCCAGCAGTCAACCCCCATTTAGGGAGCAGTACTTC; abundance: few; j_gene: TRBJ2-7; d_gene: NA; v_gene: TRBV6-1
CDR3aa: CASSPKKGSGRSNQPQHF; CDR3nt: TGCGCCAGCAGCCCCAAAAAGGGCTCAGGACGTAGCAATCAGCCCCAGCATTTT; abundance: NA; j_gene: TRBJ1-5; d_gene: NA; v_gene: TRBV4-1
CDR3aa: CSARDEGNSPLHF; CDR3nt: TGCAGTGCTAGAGATGAGGGTAATTCACCCCTCCACTTT; abundance: once; j_gene: TRBJ1-6; d_gene: NA; v_gene: TRBV20-1
CDR3aa: CASSYGIDTQETQYF; CDR3nt: TGTGCCAGCAGTTATGGGATAGATACCCAAGAGACCCAGTACTTC; abundance: many; j_gene: TRBJ2-5; d_gene: NA; v_gene: TRBV6-6
CDR3aa: CASSLSTGAEPQHF; CDR3nt: TGTGCCAGCAGCTTAAGTACGGGAGCGGAGCCCCAGCATTTT; abundance: many; j_gene: TRBJ1-5; d_gene: NA; v_gene: TRBV13
CDR3aa: CASSTGLAGQIF; CDR3nt: TGTGCCAGCAGCACAGGACTAGCGGGGCAGATCTTC; abundance: few; j_gene: TRBJ2-1; d_gene: TRBD2; v_gene: TRBV7-9
CDR3aa: CASSRRGQGLETQYF; CDR3nt: TGTGCCAGCAGCCGGAGGGGACAGGGTTTGGAGACCCAGTACTTC; abundance: NA; j_gene: TRBJ2-5; d_gene: TRBD1; v_gene: TRBV14
CDR3aa: CASCRTMNTEAFF; CDR3nt: TGTGCCAGCTGTCGAACTATGAACACTGAAGCTTTCTTT; abundance: few; j_gene: TRBJ1-1; d_gene: NA; v_gene: TRBV19
CDR3aa: CASSLRGQLNTEAFF; CDR3nt: TGCGCCAGCAGCTTGCGAGGACAGTTGAACACTGAAGCTTTCTTT; abundance: many; j_gene: TRBJ1-1; d_gene: NA; v_gene: TRBV5-1
CDR3aa: CASILTSTNTEAFF; CDR3nt: TGTGCCAGCATCCTGACAAGTACTAACACTGAAGCTTTCTTT; abundance: few; j_gene: TRBJ1-1; d_gene: NA; v_gene: TRBV11-3
CDR3aa: CASSLLGEQETQYF; CDR3nt: TGTGCTAGCAGCTTACTAGGGGAGCAAGAGACCCAGTACTTC; abundance: many; j_gene: TRBJ2-5; d_gene: NA; v_gene: TRBV7-7
CDR3aa: CATKYPGQVSGANVLTF; CDR3nt: TGTGCCACCAAATACCCGGGACAGGTCTCTGGGGCCAACGTCCTGACTTTC; abundance: NA; j_gene: TRBJ2-6; d_gene: TRBD1; v_gene: TRBV24-1
CDR3aa: CATSDVSGGYTF; CDR3nt: TGTGCCACCAGTGACGTGTCAGGGGGCTACACCTTC; abundance: NA; j_gene: TRBJ1-2; d_gene: NA; v_gene: TRBV24-1
CDR3aa: CASSTEGLAGVRYEQYF; CDR3nt: TGTGCCAGTAGTACCGAGGGACTAGCGGGAGTAAGATACGAGCAGTACTTC; abundance: NA; j_gene: TRBJ2-7; d_gene: TRBD2; v_gene: TRBV19
CDR3aa: CSARPGQGFNTEAFF; CDR3nt: TGCAGTGCTAGACCGGGACAGGGCTTCAACACTGAAGCTTTCTTT; abundance: many; j_gene: TRBJ1-1; d_gene: TRBD1; v_gene: TRBV20-1
CDR3aa: CSARVDRSSGNTIYF; CDR3nt: TGCAGTGCTAGGGTGGACAGGAGCTCTGGAAACACCATATATTTT; abundance: few; j_gene: TRBJ1-3; d_gene: TRBD1; v_gene: TRBV20-1
CDR3aa: CASSFSGTGIMNTEAFF; CDR3nt: TGTGCCAGCAGTTTCTCCGGGACAGGGATCATGAACACTGAAGCTTTCTTT; abundance: NA; j_gene: TRBJ1-1; d_gene: TRBD1; v_gene: TRBV14
CDR3aa: CASSVGTSVETQYF; CDR3nt: TGTGCCAGCAGCGTCGGGACTAGCGTTGAGACCCAGTACTTC; abundance: many; j_gene: TRBJ2-5; d_gene: TRBD2; v_gene: TRBV9
CDR3aa: CASSFGPGPYNSPLHF; CDR3nt: NA; abundance: NA; j_gene: TRBJ1-6; d_gene: NA; v_gene: TRBV7-9
CDR3aa: CASSFRNGGLSYGYTF; CDR3nt: TGTGCCAGCAGCTTCAGAAACGGAGGGCTCAGCTATGGCTACACCTTC; abundance: many; j_gene: TRBJ1-2; d_gene: NA; v_gene: TRBV11-2
CDR3aa: CSARDQRRLNEKLFF; CDR3nt: TGCAGTGCTAGAGATCAACGGCGACTTAATGAAAAACTGTTTTTT; abundance: NA; j_gene: TRBJ1-4; d_gene: NA; v_gene: TRBV20-1
CDR3aa: CASSITGASSTQETQYF; CDR3nt: TGCGCCAGCAGCATAACGGGGGCCTCCTCAACCCAAGAGACCCAGTACTTC; abundance: NA; j_gene: TRBJ2-5; d_gene: NA; v_gene: TRBV5-1
CDR3aa: CASSRSTVNTEAFF; CDR3nt: TGTGCCAGCAGCCGCTCCACAGTGAACACTGAAGCTTTCTTT; abundance: once; j_gene: TRBJ1-1; d_gene: NA; v_gene: TRBV24-1
CDR3aa: CAISGGGGRYTF; CDR3nt: TGTGCCATCAGTGGCGGAGGGGGCCGCTACACCTTC; abundance: once; j_gene: TRBJ1-2; d_gene: TRBD1; v_gene: TRBV10-3
CDR3aa: CASSQSRTRNSPLHF; CDR3nt: TGTGCCAGCAGTCAGTCGAGGACAAGGAATTCACCCCTCCACTTT; abundance: many; j_gene: TRBJ1-6; d_gene: NA; v_gene: TRBV11-2
CDR3aa: CASSFGRGQETQYF; CDR3nt: TGTGCCAGCAGCTTCGGCAGGGGCCAAGAGACCCAGTACTTC; abundance: many; j_gene: TRBJ2-5; d_gene: NA; v_gene: TRBV7-6
CDR3aa: CASSLRPDRRLNGYTF; CDR3nt: TGCGCCAGCAGCTTGCGACCAGACAGGCGGTTGAATGGCTACACCTTC; abundance: many; j_gene: TRBJ1-2; d_gene: NA; v_gene: TRBV5-1
CDR3aa: CASSWDRFNGELFF; CDR3nt: TGCGCCAGCAGCTGGGACAGGTTTAACGGGGAGCTGTTTTTT; abundance: many; j_gene: TRBJ2-2; d_gene: TRBD1; v_gene: TRBV5-1
CDR3aa: CAWSWDSTFESPLHF; CDR3nt: TGTGCCTGGTCCTGGGACAGCACTTTCGAATCACCCCTCCACTTT; abundance: few; j_gene: TRBJ1-6; d_gene: TRBD1; v_gene: TRBV30
CDR3aa: CASSKPRDQPYYEQYF; CDR3nt: TGTGCCAGCAGCAAACCCCGGGACCAACCCTACTACGAGCAGTACTTC; abundance: few; j_gene: TRBJ2-7; d_gene: NA; v_gene: TRBV10-3
CDR3aa: CSAPGMKSNAEAFF; CDR3nt: TGCAGTGCTCCGGGGATGAAAAGCAACGCTGAAGCTTTCTTT; abundance: many; j_gene: TRBJ1-1; d_gene: NA; v_gene: TRBV20-1
CDR3aa: CASGSIYEQYF; CDR3nt: TGTGCTAGTGGCTCAATCTACGAGCAGTACTTC; abundance: NA; j_gene: TRBJ2-7; d_gene: NA; v_gene: TRBV12-5
CDR3aa: CASRPGQGIDGAFF; CDR3nt: TGTGCCAGCAGACCAGGACAGGGAATAGATGGAGCTTTCTTT; abundance: NA; j_gene: TRBJ1-1; d_gene: TRBD1; v_gene: TRBV11-2
CDR3aa: CASSGPGVFQPQHF; CDR3nt: TGTGCCAGCAGTGGACCGGGGGTTTTTCAGCCCCAGCATTTT; abundance: few; j_gene: TRBJ1-5; d_gene: NA; v_gene: TRBV25-1
CDR3aa: CASSLVGTPTEKLFF; CDR3nt: TGTGCCAGCAGCTTAGTGGGGACACCGACTGAAAAACTGTTTTTT; abundance: NA; j_gene: TRBJ1-4; d_gene: NA; v_gene: TRBV7-6
CDR3aa: CASSTGQGSEQYF; CDR3nt: TGTGCCAGCAGCACCGGACAGGGCTCGGAGCAGTACTTC; abundance: NA; j_gene: TRBJ2-7; d_gene: TRBD1; v_gene: TRBV9